This T cell receptor (beta chain) was observed in a study of T cells after yellow fever vaccination. Trimming shortened V by 5 bases and J by 1 base, and 10 bases separated the two germline ends. This CDR3 is 14 amino acids long. The V gene's germline CDR1 is PRHDT and CDR2 FYEKMQ (reference sequence). TCRdb reanalysed the 5' RACE reads using MiXCR and keeps one entry per CDR3 protein. This table has about 30,000 distinct CDR3 sequences, more than 5% appearing once. Overall study results and limits: High-abundance clonotypes from the bulk population could contaminate FACS-sorted repertoires. A large majority of primary-vaccination clones showed up again after the booster (about 96% CD4, almost 90% CD8).

This clonotype was observed many times. Antigen: not known. The clonotype was recovered from a young man who received the YFV17D yellow fever vaccine. V gene TRBV13 combines with J gene TRBJ2-3; no firm D call. The sample consisted of CD8+ T cells sorted from PBMCs, taken 10 days after the yellow fever booster vaccination. The CDR3: CASSLWAGTDTQYF. Written as DNA, the CDR3 is TGTGCCAGCAGCCTATGGGCGGGCACAGATACGCAGTATTTT.